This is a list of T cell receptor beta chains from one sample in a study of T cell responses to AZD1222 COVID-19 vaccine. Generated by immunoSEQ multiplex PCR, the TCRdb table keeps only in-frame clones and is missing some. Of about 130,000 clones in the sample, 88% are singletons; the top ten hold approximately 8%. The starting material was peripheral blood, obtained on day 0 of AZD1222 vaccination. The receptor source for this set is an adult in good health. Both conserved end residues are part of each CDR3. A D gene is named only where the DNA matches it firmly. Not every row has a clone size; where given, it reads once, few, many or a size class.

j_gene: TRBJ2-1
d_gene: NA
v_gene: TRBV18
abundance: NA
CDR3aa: CASSPGRHLDNEQFF

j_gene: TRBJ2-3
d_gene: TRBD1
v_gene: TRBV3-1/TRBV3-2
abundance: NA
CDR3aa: CASSPQPGQGSTDTQYF

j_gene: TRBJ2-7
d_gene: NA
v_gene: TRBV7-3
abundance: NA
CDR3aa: CASSLGTARDEQYF

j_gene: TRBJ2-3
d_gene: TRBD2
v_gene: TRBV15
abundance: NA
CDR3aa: CATSTRRLAGGDTQYF

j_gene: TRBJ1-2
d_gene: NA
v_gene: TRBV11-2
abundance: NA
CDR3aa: CASSLQLDRTF

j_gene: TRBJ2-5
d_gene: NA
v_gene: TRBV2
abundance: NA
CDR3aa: CASSVQETQYF

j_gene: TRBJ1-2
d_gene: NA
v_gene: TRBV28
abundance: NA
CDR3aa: CASSFSGPSYGYTF

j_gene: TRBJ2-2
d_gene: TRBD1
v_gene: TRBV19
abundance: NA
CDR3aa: CASSADRGGGGELFF

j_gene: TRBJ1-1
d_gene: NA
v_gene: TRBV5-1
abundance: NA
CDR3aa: CASSSVFRKNTEAFF

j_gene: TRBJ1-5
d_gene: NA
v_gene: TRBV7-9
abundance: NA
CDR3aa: CASSLSRGNQPQHF

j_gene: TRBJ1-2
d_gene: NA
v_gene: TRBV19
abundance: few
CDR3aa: CASSIRRVYTF

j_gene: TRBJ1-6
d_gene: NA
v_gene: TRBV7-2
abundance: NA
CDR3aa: CASSPRRTSSYNSPLHF

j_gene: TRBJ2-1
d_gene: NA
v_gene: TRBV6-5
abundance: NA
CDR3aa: CASRYGISYNEQFF

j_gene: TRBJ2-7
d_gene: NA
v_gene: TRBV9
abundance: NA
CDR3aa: CASSPTAGTDYEQYF

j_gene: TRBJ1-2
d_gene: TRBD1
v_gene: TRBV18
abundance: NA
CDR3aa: CASSRPGQGFTF

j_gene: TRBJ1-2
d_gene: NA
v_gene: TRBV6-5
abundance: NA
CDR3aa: CASSSGRDYGYTF

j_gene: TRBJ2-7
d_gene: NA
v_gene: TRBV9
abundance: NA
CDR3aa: CASSVEPAYYEQYF

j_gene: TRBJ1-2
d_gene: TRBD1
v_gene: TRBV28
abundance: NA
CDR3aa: CASSPEDRAGYGYTF

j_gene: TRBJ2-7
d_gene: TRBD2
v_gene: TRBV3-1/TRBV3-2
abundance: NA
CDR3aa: CASSQERGTSGSYEQYF

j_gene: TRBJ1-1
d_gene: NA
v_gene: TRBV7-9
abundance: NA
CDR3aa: CASTAPGDGMNTEAFF

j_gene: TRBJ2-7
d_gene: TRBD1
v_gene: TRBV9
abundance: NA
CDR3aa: CASSLGSTGTGAYEQYF

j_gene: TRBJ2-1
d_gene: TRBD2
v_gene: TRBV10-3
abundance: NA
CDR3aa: CAISPGLNNEQFF

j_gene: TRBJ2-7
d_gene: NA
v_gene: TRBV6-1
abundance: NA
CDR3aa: CASSEGKNYGYEQYF

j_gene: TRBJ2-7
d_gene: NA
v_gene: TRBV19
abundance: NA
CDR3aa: CASSTGGYEQYF

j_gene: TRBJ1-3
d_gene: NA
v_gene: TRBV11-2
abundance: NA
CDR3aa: CASSLRQSSGNTIYF

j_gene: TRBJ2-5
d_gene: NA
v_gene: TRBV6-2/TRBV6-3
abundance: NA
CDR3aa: CASSFRETQYF

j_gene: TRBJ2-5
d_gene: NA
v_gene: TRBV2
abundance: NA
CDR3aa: CASSLWTAIQETQYF

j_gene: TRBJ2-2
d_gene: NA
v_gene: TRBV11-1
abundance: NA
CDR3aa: CASSLSTGELFF

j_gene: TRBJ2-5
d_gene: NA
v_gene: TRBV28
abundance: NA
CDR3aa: CASSFLVQETQYF

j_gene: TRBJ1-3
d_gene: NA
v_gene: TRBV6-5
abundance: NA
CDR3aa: CASSYSSRQSGNTIYF

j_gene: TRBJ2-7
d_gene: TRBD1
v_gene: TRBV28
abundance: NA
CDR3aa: CASSLLMGQGFEQYF

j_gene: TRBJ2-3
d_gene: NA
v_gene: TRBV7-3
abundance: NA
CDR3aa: CASSLNVGTQYF

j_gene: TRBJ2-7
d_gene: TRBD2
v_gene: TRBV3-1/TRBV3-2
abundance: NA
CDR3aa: CASSQFSGARYEQYF

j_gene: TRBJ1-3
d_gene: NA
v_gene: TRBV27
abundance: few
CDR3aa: CASSFSGGYSGNTIYF

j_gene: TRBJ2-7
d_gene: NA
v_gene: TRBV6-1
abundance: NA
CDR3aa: CASSEGRGGGHEQYF

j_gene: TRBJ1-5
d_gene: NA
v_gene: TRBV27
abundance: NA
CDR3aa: CASSLSGISNQPQHF

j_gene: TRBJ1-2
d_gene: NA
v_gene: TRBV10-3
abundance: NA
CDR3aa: CAISDLGKDYGYTF

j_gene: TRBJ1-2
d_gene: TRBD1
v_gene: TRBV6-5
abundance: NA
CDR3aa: CASSYQDRGKGYGYTF

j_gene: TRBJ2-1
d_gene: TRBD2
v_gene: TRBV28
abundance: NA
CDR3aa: CASRDPSGVGTYNEQFF

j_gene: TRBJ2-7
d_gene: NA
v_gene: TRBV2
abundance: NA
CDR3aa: CASSRVRVVGEQYF

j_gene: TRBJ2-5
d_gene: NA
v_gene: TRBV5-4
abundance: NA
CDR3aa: CASSLAAGRAQETQYF

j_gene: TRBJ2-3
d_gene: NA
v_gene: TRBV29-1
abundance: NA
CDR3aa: CSVAGSTDTQYF

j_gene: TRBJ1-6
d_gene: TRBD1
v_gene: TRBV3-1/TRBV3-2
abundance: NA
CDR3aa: CASSQGQGGNSPLHF

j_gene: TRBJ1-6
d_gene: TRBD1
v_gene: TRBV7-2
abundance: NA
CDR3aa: CASSFFGTGGNSPLHF

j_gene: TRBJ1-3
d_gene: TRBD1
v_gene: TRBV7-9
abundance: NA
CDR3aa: CASSFLDRAAGNTIYF

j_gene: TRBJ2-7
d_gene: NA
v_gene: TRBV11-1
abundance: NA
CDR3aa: CASSAGGLGEQYF

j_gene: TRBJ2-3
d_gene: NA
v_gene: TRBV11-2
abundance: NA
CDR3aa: CASSLDTRGTDTQYF

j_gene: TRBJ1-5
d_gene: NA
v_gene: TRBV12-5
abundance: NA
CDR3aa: CASGLGGGGQPQHF

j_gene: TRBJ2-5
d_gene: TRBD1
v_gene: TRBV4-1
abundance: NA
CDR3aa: CASSQPDRGKETQYF

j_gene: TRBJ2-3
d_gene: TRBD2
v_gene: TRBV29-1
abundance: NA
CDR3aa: CSVDVLAGRDTQYF

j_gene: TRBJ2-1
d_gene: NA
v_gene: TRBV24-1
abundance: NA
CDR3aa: CATSGGALYNEQFF

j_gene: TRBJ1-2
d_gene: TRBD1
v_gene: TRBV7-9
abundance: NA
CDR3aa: CASSLADRGTHGYTF

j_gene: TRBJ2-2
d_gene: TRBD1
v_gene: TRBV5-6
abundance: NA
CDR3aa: CASSLGRTGAPGELFF

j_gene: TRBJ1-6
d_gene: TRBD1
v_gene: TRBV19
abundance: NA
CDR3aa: CASTTGVGSPLHF

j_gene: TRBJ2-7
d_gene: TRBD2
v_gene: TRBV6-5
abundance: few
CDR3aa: CASRILAGDSYEQYF

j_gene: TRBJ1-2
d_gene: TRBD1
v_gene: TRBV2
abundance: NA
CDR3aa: CASRPGQGNYGYTF

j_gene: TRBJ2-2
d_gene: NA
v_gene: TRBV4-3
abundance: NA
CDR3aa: CASSRDGNTGELFF

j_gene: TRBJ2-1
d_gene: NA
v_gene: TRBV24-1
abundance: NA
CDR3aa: CATSDRATKVVNEQFF

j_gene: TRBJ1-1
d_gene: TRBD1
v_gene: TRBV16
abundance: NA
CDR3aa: CASSQVTGGATEAFF

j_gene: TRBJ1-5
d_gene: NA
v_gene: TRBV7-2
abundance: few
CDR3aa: CASSFDQPPQHF